This T cell receptor beta chain came from a study of PD-1 blockade in classical Hodgkin lymphoma. Study overall: The nivolumab dose that patients received was 3 mg/kg, given intravenously every 2 weeks.

TCRdb's table, derived via immunoSEQ multiplex PCR, lists solely in-frame clones and lacks some. The table lists more than 45,000 clones, about 91% of them singletons. No patient escaped relapse after autologous stem cell transplantation, and brentuximab vedotin exposure varied. Concerning this clone itself: Its antigen remains unidentified.

The CDR3 is 14 amino acids. V lost 6 bases, J lost 7 bases, and 6 bases stayed unmatched. The germline V gene encodes CDR1 MNHEY and CDR2 SVGAGI. General observations from the study: Significant TCR diversity gains by C4D1 occurred in CD4+ but not CD8+ cells. According to reports, newly diagnosed patients had lower baseline TCR diversity than healthy donors, and relapsed/refractory patients had lower baseline TCR diversity still. The diversity seen at baseline in complete responders resembled that of newly diagnosed patients.

This rearrangement joins TRBV6-5 to TRBJ2-5; TRBD2 matches 12 bases. The clonotype was recovered from a human donor with classical Hodgkin lymphoma. The sequenced sample was peripheral blood mononuclear cells (PBMCs), obtained before the second cycle of nivolumab. The CDR3: CASSPLAGGGTQYF. The CDR3 DNA reads TGTGCCAGCAGCCCACTAGCGGGAGGAGGGACCCAGTACTTC.